This T cell receptor (beta chain) was recorded in a study of blood T cell repertoires in COVID-19. Study in general: Sites in the United States, Italy and Spain provided acute and convalescent COVID-19 samples. Sources were T cells, B-cell-depleted T cells, or PBMCs; the material itself was cDNA or gDNA.

How the authors handled the data: The authors estimated nucleated cell counts from reference gene primer amplification. Here immunoSEQ multiplex PCR was the method, and the copy in TCRdb shows in-frame clones only, minus some. V, J and clone size are taken as reported in that table, and D and trimming were inferred from the DNA itself. The sample records under 350,000 clones, 85% to 90% being singletons. The germline V gene has CDR1 SGDLS and CDR2 YYNGEE. Trimming removed 0 bases from V and 4 bases from J, with 23 bases in between. This CDR3 comprises 19 residues. This chain uses TRBV9 with TRBJ2-1; the D gene is possibly TRBD1 (6 bases). Sequenced: peripheral blood. The clonotype originates from a man aged 18 to 30 with active or convalescent COVID-19. The CDR3 is CASSVGGGLGALRYNEQFF. Here the CDR3 DNA reads TGTGCCAGCAGCGTAGGTGGTGGCTTGGGGGCTTTGAGGTACAATGAGCAGTTCTTC.